The clone carrying this T cell receptor beta chain qualifies as medium-sized. The sample originates from a study of CD4 and CD8 cells across lung adenocarcinoma regions. TCRdb reanalysed the PCR reads using MiXCR and keeps one entry per CDR3 protein. Among about 16,000 distinct CDR3 sequences listed, 55% were seen once. V lost 5 bases and J lost 2, with 16 bases in between. Germline CDR1 and CDR2: MNHEY and SVGAGI. This CDR3 has 15 amino acids. The sequence derives from a female donor with lung adenocarcinoma. The CD4 and CD8 labels of this study may be unreliable. The gene calls are TRBV6-5 and TRBJ2-7; the D is unclear. Sequenced: CD8+ T cells from the center of a lung tumor. As DNA, the CDR3 is TGTGCCAGCAGTCTCCGGGTCCAAGGCACCTACGAGCAGTACTTC. Amino acid sequence: CASSLRVQGTYEQYF.